Below are 6 T cell receptor beta chains sequenced from a single sample in a study of a mutant IDH1 vaccine in newly diagnosed glioma. As for time point: week 35, safety follow-up. Each dose delivered 300 ug of mutant IDH1 20-mer peptide subcutaneously with imiquimod. No antigen is known for these receptors. Assay used: immunoSEQ multiplex PCR; TCRdb lists only in-frame clones, some missing. Of about 46,000 clones in the sample, roughly 92% are singletons; the top ten hold roughly 2.3%. The specimen comprised PBMCs, sampled from a glioma patient whose treatment included an IDH1 peptide vaccine. The receptors derive from a man aged 50 to 60 with glioma.

For the CDR3, the DNA is TGTGCCAGCCGACTAGCGGGAGATCACACGAGCACAGATACGCAGTATTTT. It specifies CASRLAGDHTSTDTQYF. The V call is TRBV27, the J call TRBJ2-3; 12 bases are shared with TRBD2. J lost 0 bases, V lost 8 bases, and 9 bases had no gene match. Germline-derived CDR1 and CDR2 are MNHEY and SMNVEV (reference sequence). CDR3 length equals 17 residues.

The chain recombines TRBV5-1 with TRBJ2-3; D is unclear. V was pared by 0 bases and J by 0 bases, with 5 bases between. The germline V gene encodes CDR1 SGHRS and CDR2 YFSETQ. There are 14 residues in the CDR3. In DNA, the CDR3 is TGCGCCAGCAGCTTGGACCGAAGCACAGATACGCAGTATTTT. Encoded protein: CASSLDRSTDTQYF.

J is TRBJ2-5 and V is TRBV18; D gene ambiguous. The V end was cut by 2 bases, the J end by 0 bases, with 4 bases between. This CDR3 comprises 13 residues. Germline CDR1 reads KGHSH; CDR2 reads LQKENI. The CDR3 here is CASSPGHQETQYF. The CDR3 nucleotides are TGTGCCAGCTCACCAGGCCACCAAGAGACCCAGTACTTC.

This sequence joins TRBV5-1 and TRBJ2-1, with 7 bases lining up with TRBD1. The germline gives CDR1 SGHRS, CDR2 YFSETQ. This CDR3 region has 16 residues. With V trimmed by 3 bases and J by 9 bases, 15 bases remained unmatched. The CDR3 reads CASSSGTVLFGAEQFF. CDR3 nucleotide sequence: TGCGCCAGCAGCTCGGGGACAGTCCTCTTCGGGGCTGAGCAGTTCTTC.

V is TRBV30 and J is TRBJ1-2; TRBD1 might be the D (5 bases). CDR1 and CDR2 (germline): GTSNPN, SVGIG (reference sequence). The CDR3 has 13 amino acids. V was pared by 1 base and J by 8 bases, with 14 bases between. The CDR3 here is CAWSAERGVGYTF. CDR3 nucleotide sequence: TGTGCCTGGAGTGCGGAACGGGGGGTCGGCTACACCTTC.

The rearrangement uses TRBV30 and TRBJ2-3, with 8 positions matching TRBD2. After removal of 1 base from V and 12 bases from J, the junction contained 3 bases not matched to a gene. The V gene's germline CDR1 is GTSNPN and CDR2 SVGIG (reference sequence). This CDR3 spans 11 amino acids. For the CDR3, the DNA is TGTGCCTGGAGTGGAGCGGGAGCACAGTATTTT. Protein sequence: CAWSGAGAQYF. The full variable domain, completed using reference TRBV30 and TRBJ2-3, is SQTIHQWPATLVQPVGSPLSLECTVEGTSNPNLYWYRQAAGRGLQLLFYSVGIGQISSEVPQNLSASRPQDRQFILSSKKLLLSDSGFYLCAWSGAGAQYFGPGTRLTVL.